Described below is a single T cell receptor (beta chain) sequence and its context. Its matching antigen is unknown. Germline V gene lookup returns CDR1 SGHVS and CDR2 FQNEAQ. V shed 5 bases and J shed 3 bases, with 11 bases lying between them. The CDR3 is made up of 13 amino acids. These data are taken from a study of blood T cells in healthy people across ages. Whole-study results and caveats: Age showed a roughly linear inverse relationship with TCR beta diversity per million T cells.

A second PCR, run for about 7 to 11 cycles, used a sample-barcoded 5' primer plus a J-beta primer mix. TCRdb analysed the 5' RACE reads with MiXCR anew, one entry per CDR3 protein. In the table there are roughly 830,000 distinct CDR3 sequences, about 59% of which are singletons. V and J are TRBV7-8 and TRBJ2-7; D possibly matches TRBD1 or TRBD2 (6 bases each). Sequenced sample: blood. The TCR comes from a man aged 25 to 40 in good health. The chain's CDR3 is CASSQGGYYEQYF. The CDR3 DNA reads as TGTGCCAGCAGCCAAGGGGGGTACTACGAGCAGTACTTC. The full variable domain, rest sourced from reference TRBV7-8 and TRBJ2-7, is GAGVSQSPRYKVAKRGQDVALRCDPISGHVSLFWYQQALGQGPEFLTYFQNEAQLDKSGLPSDRFFAERPEGSVSTLKIQRTQQEDSAVYLCASSQGGYYEQYFGPGTRLTVT.